This T cell receptor beta chain was retrieved from a study of CD8 T cells in Susac syndrome. This CDR3 contains 15 residues. Trimming removed 4 bases at V and 10 bases at J, with 17 bases between. The V gene's germline CDR1 is LGHNA and CDR2 YSLEER. With random hexamers, roughly 0.45 to 1 ug RNA was reverse transcribed. Each CDR3 protein is one row after TCRdb ran MiXCR on the immunoSEQ multiplex PCR reads. The table includes roughly 330,000 distinct CDR3 sequences, under 95% detected once. This clonotype was sampled from a human donor with multiple sclerosis. The rearrangement uses TRBV4-3 and TRBJ1-6; D not certain. Sequencing used CD4+ T cells from PBMCs. CDR3 coding DNA: TGCGCCAGCAGCCTTAGGACTGGTTCGGGATCACCCCTCCACTTT. This sequence encodes CASSLRTGSGSPLHF.